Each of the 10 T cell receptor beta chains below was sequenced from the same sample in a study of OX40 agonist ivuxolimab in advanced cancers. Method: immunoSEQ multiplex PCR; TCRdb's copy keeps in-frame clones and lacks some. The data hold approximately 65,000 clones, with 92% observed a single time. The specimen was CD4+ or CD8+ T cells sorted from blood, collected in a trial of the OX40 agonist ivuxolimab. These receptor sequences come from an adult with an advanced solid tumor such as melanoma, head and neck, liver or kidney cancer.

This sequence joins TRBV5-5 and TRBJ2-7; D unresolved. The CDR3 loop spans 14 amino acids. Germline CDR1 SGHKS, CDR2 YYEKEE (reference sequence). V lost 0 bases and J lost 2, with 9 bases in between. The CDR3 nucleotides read TGTGCCAGCAGCTTGGGTGGGGTAACCTACGAGCAGTACTTC. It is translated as CASSLGGVTYEQYF.

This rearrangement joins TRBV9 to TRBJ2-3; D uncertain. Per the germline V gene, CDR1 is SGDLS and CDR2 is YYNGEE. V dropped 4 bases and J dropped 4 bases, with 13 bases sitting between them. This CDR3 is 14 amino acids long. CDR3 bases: TGTGCCAGCAGCCCCTATCCTCGGCCAGATACGCAGTATTTT. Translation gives CASSPYPRPDTQYF.

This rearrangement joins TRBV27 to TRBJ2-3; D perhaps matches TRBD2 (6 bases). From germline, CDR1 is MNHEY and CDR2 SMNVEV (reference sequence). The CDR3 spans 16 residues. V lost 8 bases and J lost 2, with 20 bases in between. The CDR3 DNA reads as TGTGCCAGCTCATCTCCCGGGCTAGCGTTCACAGATACGCAGTATTTT. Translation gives CASSSPGLAFTDTQYF.

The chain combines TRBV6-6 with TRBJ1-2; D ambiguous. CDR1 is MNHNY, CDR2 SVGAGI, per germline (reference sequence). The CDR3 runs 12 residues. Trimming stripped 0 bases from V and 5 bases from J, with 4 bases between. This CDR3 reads CASSYSGYGYTF. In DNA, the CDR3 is TGTGCCAGCAGTTACTCGGGGTATGGCTACACCTTC.

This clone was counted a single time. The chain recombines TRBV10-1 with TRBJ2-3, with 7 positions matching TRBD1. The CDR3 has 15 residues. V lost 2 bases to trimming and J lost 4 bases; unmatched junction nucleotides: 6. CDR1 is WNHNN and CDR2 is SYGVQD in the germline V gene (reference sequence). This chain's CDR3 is CASSERRGPADTQYF. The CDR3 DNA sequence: TGCGCCAGCAGTGAGAGAAGGGGGCCCGCAGATACGCAGTATTTT.

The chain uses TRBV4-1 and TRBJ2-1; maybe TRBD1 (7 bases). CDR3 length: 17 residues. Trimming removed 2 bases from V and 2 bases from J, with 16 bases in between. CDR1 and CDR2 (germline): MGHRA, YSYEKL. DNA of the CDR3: TGCGCCAGCAGCCAAAGGGGGCGGTCGGGGGCCTACAATGAGCAGTTCTTC. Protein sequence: CASSQRGRSGAYNEQFF.

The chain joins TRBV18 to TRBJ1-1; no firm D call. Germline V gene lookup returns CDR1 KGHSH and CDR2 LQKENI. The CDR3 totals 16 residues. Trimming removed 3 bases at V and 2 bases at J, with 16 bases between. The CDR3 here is CASSPLLTGDNTEAFF. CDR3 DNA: TGTGCCAGCTCACCCCTCCTCACGGGAGATAACACTGAAGCTTTCTTT.

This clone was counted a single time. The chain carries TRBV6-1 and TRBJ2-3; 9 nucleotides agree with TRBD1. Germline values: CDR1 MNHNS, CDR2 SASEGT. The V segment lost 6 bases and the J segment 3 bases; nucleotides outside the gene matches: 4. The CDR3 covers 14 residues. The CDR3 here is CASSPGQGTDTQYF. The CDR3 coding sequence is TGTGCCAGCAGCCCAGGACAGGGGACAGATACGCAGTATTTT.

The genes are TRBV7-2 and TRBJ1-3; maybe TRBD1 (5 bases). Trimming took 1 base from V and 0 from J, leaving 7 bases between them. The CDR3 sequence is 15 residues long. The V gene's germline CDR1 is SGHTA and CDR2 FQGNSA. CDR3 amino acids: CASSLDRSSGNTIYF. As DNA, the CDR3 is TGTGCCAGCAGCTTAGACAGGTCCTCTGGAAACACCATATATTTT.

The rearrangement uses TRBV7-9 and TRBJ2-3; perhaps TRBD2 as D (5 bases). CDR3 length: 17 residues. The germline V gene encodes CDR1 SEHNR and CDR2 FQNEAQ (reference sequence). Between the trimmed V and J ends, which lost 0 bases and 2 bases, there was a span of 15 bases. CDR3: CASSLAGVGDTTDTQYF. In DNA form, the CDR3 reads TGTGCCAGCAGCTTAGCGGGAGTGGGAGATACCACAGATACGCAGTATTTT.